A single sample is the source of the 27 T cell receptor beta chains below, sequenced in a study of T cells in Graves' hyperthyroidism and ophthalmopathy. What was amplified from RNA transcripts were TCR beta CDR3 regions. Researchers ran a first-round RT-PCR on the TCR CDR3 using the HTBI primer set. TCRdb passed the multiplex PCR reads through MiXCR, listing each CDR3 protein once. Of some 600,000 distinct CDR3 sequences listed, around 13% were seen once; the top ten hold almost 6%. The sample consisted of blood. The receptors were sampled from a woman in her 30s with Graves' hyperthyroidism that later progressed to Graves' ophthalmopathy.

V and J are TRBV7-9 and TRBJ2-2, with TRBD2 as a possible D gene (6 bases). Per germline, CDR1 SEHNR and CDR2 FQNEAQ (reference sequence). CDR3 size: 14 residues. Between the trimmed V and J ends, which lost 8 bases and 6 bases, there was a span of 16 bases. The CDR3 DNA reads TGTGCCAGCCGGGCCAGGGAGGAATCCGGGGAGCTGTTTTTT. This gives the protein CASRAREESGELFF.

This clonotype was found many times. The CDR3 sequence is CASSYQADYEQYF. CDR3 DNA: TGTGCCAGCTCCTACCAGGCTGATTACGAGCAGTACTTC. The V call is TRBV18, the J call TRBJ2-7; D is unresolved. This CDR3 has 13 amino acids. V was cut by 6 bases and J by 4 bases, with 13 bases left in between. Per the germline V gene, CDR1 is KGHSH and CDR2 is LQKENI.

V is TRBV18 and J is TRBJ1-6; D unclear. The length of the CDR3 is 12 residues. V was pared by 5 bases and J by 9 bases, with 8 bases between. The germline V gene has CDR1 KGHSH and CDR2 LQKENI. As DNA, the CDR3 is TGTGCCAGCTCAGCTGCAGGTTCACCCCTCCACTTT. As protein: CASSAAGSPLHF.

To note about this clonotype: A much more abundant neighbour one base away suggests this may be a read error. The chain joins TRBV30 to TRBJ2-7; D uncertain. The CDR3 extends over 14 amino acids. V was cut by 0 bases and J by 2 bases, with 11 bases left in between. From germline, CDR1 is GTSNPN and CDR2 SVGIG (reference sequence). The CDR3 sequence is CAWSVGLGTYEQYF. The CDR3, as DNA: TGTGCCTGGAGTGTAGGTCTAGGAACCTACGAGCAGTACTTC.

The CDR3 region is CSARDYAPSSYNEQFF. DNA of the CDR3: TGCAGTGCTAGAGATTATGCGCCGAGCTCCTACAATGAGCAGTTCTTC. The chain recombines TRBV20-1 with TRBJ2-1, with D hard to call. This CDR3 region has 16 residues. Trimming left V 0 bases short and J 0 bases short, with 12 bases between. Germline-derived CDR1 and CDR2 are DFQATT and SNEGSKA (reference sequence).

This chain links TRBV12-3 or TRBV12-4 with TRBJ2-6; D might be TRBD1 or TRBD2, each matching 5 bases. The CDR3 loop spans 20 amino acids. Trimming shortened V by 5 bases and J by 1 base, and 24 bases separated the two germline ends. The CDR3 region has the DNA TGTGCCAGCAGTCCCGGACGTCGGGGCCTTCTCCTATCTGGGGCCAACGTCCTGACTTTC. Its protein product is CASSPGRRGLLLSGANVLTF.

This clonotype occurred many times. Here the CDR3 reads CASSAVRPDRDYGYTF. The CDR3, as DNA: TGTGCCAGCAGTGCCGTCCGACCGGACAGAGACTATGGCTACACCTTC. This sequence joins TRBV6-2 or TRBV6-3 and TRBJ1-2; D is possibly TRBD1 (6 bases). The CDR3 has 16 amino acids. Deletions cut 5 bases from V and 3 bases from J, with 19 bases between. Germline V gene lookup returns CDR1 MNHEY and CDR2 SVGEGT.

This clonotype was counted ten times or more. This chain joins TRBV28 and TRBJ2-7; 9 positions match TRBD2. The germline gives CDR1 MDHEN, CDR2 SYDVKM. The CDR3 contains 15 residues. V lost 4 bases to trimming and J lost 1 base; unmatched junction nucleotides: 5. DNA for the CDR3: TGTGCCAGCAGTTCCGTCGCGGGAGGGTCCTACGAGCAGTACTTC. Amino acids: CASSSVAGGSYEQYF.

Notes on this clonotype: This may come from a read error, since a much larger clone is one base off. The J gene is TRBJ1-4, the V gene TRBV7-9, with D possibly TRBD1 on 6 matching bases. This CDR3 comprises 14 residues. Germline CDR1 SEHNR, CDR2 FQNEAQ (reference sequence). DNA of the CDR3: TGTGCCGGCAGCTTTCTCCCGACAGGAGAAAAACTGTTTTTT. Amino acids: CAGSFLPTGEKLFF.

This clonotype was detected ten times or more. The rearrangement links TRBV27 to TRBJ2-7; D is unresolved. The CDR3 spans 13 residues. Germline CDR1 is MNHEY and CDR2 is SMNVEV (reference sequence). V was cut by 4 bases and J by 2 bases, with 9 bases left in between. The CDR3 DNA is TGTGCCAGCAGTTCACAGCCAGCCTACGAGCAGTACTTC. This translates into CASSSQPAYEQYF.

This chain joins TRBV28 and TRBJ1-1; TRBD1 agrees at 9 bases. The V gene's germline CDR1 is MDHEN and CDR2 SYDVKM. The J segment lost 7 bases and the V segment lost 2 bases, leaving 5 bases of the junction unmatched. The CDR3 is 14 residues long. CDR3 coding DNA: TGTGCCAGCAGTTTAACAGGGGGCTATGGTGAAGCTTTCTTT. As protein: CASSLTGGYGEAFF.

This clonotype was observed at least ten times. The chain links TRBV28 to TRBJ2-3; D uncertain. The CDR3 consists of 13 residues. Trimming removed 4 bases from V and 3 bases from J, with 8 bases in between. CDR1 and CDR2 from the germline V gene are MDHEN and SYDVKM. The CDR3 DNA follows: TGTGCCAGCAGTTCCTCATATACAGATACGCAGTATTTT. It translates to CASSSSYTDTQYF.

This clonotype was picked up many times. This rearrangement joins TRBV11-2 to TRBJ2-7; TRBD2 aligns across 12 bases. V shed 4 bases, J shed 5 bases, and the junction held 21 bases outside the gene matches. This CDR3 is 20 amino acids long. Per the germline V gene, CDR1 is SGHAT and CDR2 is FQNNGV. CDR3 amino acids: CASSSRLAGVPALWGHEQYF. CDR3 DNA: TGTGCCAGCAGCTCCCGACTAGCGGGAGTCCCTGCTTTATGGGGCCACGAGCAGTACTTC.

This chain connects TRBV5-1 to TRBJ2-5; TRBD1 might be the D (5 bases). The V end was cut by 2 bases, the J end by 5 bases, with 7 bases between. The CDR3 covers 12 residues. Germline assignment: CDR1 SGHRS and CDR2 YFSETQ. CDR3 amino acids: CASSLQVETQYF. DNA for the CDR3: TGCGCCAGCAGCTTACAGGTTGAGACCCAGTACTTC.

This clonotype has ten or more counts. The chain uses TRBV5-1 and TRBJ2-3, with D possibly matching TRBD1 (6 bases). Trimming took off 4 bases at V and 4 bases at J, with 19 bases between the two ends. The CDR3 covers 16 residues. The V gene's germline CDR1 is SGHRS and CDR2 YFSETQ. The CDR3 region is CASSASSSGVADTQYF. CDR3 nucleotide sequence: TGCGCCAGCAGCGCCTCGAGTTCAGGGGTGGCAGATACGCAGTATTTT.

CDR3 coding DNA: TGTGCCAGCAGTCGGGACGCGAGCAATCAGCCCCAGCATTTT. Protein product: CASSRDASNQPQHF. The chain carries TRBV6-1 and TRBJ1-5; a possible D gene is TRBD1 (5 bases). The CDR3 contains 14 residues. V was shortened by 5 bases and J by 1 base, with 9 bases between the two germline ends. Per the germline V gene, CDR1 is MNHNS and CDR2 is SASEGT.

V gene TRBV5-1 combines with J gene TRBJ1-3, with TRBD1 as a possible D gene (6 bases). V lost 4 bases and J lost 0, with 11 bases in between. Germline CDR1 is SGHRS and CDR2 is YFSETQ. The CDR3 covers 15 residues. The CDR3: CASSDGTSSGNTIYF. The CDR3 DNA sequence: TGCGCCAGCAGCGACGGGACATCCTCTGGAAACACCATATATTTT.

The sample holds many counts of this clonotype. The CDR3 bases are TGTGCCAGCTCAGAAGGCTCTAGTTCGTATGAGCAGTTCTTC. Its protein product is CASSEGSSSYEQFF. This chain links TRBV18 with TRBJ2-1; D unclear. This CDR3 comprises 14 residues. Between the trimmed V and J ends, which lost 5 bases and 8 bases, there was a span of 16 bases. Germline CDR1 reads KGHSH; CDR2 reads LQKENI.

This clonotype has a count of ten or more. The CDR3 nucleotides are TGTGCCAGCTCACTCCGGGACAACGTGGTGGGCTACACCTTC. Translating gives CASSLRDNVVGYTF. This rearrangement joins TRBV18 to TRBJ1-2; possible D gene TRBD1, 6 bases. Trimming shortened V by 4 bases and J by 8 bases, and 17 bases separated the two germline ends. The CDR3 runs 14 residues. CDR1 is KGHSH, CDR2 LQKENI, per germline.

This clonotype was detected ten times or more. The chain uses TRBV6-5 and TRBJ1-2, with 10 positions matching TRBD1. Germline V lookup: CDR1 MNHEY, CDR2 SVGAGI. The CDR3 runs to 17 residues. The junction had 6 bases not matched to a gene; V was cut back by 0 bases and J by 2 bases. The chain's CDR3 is CASSYSPGTGENYGYTF. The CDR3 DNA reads TGTGCCAGCAGTTACTCTCCTGGGACAGGGGAGAACTATGGCTACACCTTC.

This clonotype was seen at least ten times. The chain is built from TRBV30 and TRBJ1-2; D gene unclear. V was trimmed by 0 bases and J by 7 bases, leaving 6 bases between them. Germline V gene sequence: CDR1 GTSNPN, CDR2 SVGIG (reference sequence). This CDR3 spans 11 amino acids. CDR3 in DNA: TGTGCCTGGAGTGTATCAATTGGCTACACCTTC. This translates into CAWSVSIGYTF.

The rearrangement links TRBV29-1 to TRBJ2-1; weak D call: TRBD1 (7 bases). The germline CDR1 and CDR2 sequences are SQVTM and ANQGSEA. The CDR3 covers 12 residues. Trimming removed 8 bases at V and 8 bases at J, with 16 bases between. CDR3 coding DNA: TGCAGCTTGCTTGGAGGGGGCGATGAGCAGTTCTTC. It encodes CSLLGGGDEQFF.

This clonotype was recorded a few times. CDR3 protein: CASSSPGQGVEGYTF. The DNA of the CDR3 is TGTGCCAGCAGCTCCCCGGGACAGGGGGTTGAGGGCTACACCTTC. The chain uses TRBV28 and TRBJ1-2; 11 bases align to TRBD1. Germline V gene sequence: CDR1 MDHEN, CDR2 SYDVKM. The J segment lost 8 bases and the V segment lost 6 bases, leaving 11 bases of the junction unmatched. The CDR3 is 15 residues long.

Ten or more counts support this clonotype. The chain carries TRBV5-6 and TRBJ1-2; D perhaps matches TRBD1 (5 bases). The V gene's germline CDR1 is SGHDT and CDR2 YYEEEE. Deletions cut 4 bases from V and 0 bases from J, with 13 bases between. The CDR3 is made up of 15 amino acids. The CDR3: CASSPPRGSNYGYTF. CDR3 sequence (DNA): TGTGCCAGCAGCCCGCCCCGGGGCTCTAACTATGGCTACACCTTC.

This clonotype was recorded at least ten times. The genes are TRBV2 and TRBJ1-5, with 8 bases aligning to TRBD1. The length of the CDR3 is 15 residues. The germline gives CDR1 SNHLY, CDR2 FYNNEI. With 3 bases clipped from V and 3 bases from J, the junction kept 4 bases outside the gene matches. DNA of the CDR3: TGTGCCAGCAGTGACGACAGGGGATACAATCAGCCCCAGCATTTT. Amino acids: CASSDDRGYNQPQHF.

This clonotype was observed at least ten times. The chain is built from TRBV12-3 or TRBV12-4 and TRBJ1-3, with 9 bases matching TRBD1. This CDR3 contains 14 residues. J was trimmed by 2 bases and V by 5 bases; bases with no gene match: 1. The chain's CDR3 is CASSRTGAGNTIYF. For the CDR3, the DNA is TGTGCCAGCAGTCGGACAGGGGCTGGAAACACCATATATTTT.

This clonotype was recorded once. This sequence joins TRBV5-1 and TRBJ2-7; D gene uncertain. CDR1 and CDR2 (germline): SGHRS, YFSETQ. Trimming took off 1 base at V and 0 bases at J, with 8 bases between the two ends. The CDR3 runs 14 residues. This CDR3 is CASSLNSLSYEQYF. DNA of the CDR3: TGCGCCAGCAGCTTGAATAGCCTCTCCTACGAGCAGTACTTC.